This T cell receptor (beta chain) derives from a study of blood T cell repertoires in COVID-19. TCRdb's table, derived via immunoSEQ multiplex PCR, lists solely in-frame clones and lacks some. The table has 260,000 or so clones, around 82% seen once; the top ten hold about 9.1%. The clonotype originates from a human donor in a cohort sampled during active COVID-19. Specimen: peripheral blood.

The CDR3 region has the DNA TGTGCCAGCAGCTTAGGGCGGGGATCCTACGAGCAGTACTTC. The encoded protein is CASSLGRGSYEQYF. The J gene is TRBJ2-7, the V gene TRBV7-2; D might be TRBD2 (6 bases). This CDR3 has 14 amino acids. CDR1 and CDR2 (germline): SGHTA, FQGNSA. Deletions cut 1 base from V and 1 base from J, with 8 bases between.